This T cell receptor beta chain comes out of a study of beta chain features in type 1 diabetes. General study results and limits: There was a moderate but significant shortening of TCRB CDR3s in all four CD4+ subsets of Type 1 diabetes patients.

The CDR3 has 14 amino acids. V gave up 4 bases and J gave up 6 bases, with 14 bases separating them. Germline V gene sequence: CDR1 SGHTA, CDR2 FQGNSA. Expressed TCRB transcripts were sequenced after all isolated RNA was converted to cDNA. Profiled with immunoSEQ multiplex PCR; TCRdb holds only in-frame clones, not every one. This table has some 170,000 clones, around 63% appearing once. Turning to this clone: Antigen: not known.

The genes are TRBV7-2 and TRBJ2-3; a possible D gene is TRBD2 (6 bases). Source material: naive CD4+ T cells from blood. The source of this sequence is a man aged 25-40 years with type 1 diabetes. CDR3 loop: CASSWNSGEDTQYF. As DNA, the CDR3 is TGTGCCAGCAGCTGGAACTCGGGGGAGGATACGCAGTATTTT.